Following are 27 T cell receptor beta chains from one sample sequenced in a study of cytomegalovirus exposure and HLA in healthy donors. Sequencing used immunoSEQ multiplex PCR; TCRdb keeps in-frame clones, though not all of them. The sample holds approximately 70,000 clones, around 94% seen once. Sequencing was done on a sample of PBMCs. The receptors were sampled from a young woman in good health and CMV-seropositive.

This clone was seen only a few times. The chain couples TRBV12-2 to TRBJ2-2; the D call in the table, TRBD1, was not verified against the DNA. TRBV12-2 is a recognized pseudogene. The CDR3 is 16 amino acids. The CDR3 region is CASRPSVRGNTGELFF. DNA for the CDR3: TGTGCAAGTCGCCCCAGTGTTAGGGGGAACACCGGGGAGCTGTTTTTT.

This rearrangement joins TRBV5-1 to TRBJ2-1, with TRBD1 matching over 7 bases. Germline CDR1 and CDR2: SGHRS and YFSETQ. The CDR3 has 14 amino acids. V trimming: 3 bases; J trimming: 5 bases; junction bases outside the gene matches: 5. The CDR3 nucleotides are TGCGCCAGCAGCTCGGACAGGAGAAACAATGAGCAGTTCTTC. This codes for CASSSDRRNNEQFF.

This clone has just a few counts. This chain links TRBV7-8 with TRBJ2-1, with 9 bases aligning to TRBD1. The V and J ends lost 6 bases and 7 bases, in that order; junction bases with no gene match: 4. The CDR3 spans 13 residues. In germline, CDR1 is SGHVS, CDR2 FQNEAQ. As DNA, the CDR3 is TGTGCCAGCAGTTTCGACAGGGGGAATGAGCAGTTCTTC. Translated, it gives CASSFDRGNEQFF. The full variable domain, its missing parts supplied by reference TRBV7-8 and TRBJ2-1, is GAGVSQSPRYKVAKRGQDVALRCDPISGHVSLFWYQQALGQGPEFLTYFQNEAQLDKSGLPSDRFFAERPEGSVSTLKIQRTQQEDSAVYLCASSFDRGNEQFFGPGTRLTVL.

The chain links TRBV6-6 to TRBJ2-5, with 8 bases fitting TRBD2. V was clipped by 1 base and J by 5 bases; unmatched bases: 3. Per germline, CDR1 MNHNY and CDR2 SVGAGI (reference sequence). The CDR3 length is 14 residues. The CDR3 loop reads CASSYFGRAETQYF. DNA for the CDR3: TGTGCCAGCAGTTACTTCGGGAGGGCTGAGACCCAGTACTTC.

The J gene is TRBJ1-4, the V gene TRBV4-1; D perhaps matches TRBD1 (5 bases). Trimming stripped 0 bases from V and 7 bases from J, with 15 bases between. Germline V lookup: CDR1 MGHRA, CDR2 YSYEKL. The CDR3 totals 16 residues. The chain's CDR3 is CASSQDITLGGEKLFF. CDR3 nucleotide sequence: TGCGCCAGCAGCCAAGATATCACTCTCGGGGGTGAAAAACTGTTTTTT.

This sequence joins TRBV7-2 and TRBJ2-3; possible D gene TRBD2, 5 bases. There are 15 residues in the CDR3. V lost 3 bases and J lost 1, with 11 bases in between. CDR1 is SGHTA and CDR2 is FQGNSA in the germline V gene. The CDR3 nucleotides are TGTGCCAGCAGCTTCCGGAGGTCCCGCACAGATACGCAGTATTTT. Translated, it gives CASSFRRSRTDTQYF.

The rearrangement links TRBV15 to TRBJ2-7, with D perhaps matching TRBD2 (6 bases). Looked up from germline, CDR1 is LNHNV and CDR2 is YYDKDF (reference sequence). The CDR3 is made up of 16 amino acids. V was shortened by 0 bases and J by 7 bases, with 19 bases between the two germline ends. The CDR3 loop reads CATSREESTSPWEQYF. DNA of the CDR3: TGTGCCACCAGCAGAGAAGAGAGCACTAGCCCGTGGGAGCAGTACTTC.

V usage is TRBV19 and J usage is TRBJ2-1, with 9 bases fitting TRBD2. The junction had 11 bases not matched to a gene; V was cut back by 10 bases and J by 4 bases. Germline CDR1 reads LNHDA; CDR2 reads SQIVND (reference sequence). The CDR3 length is 15 residues. The CDR3 loop is CATRNSGGAYNEQFF. The CDR3 DNA reads TGTGCCACCAGAAATAGCGGGGGAGCATACAATGAGCAGTTCTTC.

The V gene is TRBV27, the J gene TRBJ2-7, with a possible D match to TRBD1 (5 bases). This CDR3 has 14 residues. V lost 3 bases to trimming and J lost 2 bases, with 11 bases between them. Germline V gene lookup returns CDR1 MNHEY and CDR2 SMNVEV (reference sequence). The CDR3 loop reads CASSFSLGAYEQYF. DNA of the CDR3: TGTGCCAGCAGTTTCTCCCTAGGGGCCTACGAGCAGTACTTC.

This chain joins TRBV18 and TRBJ1-5; 7 nucleotides line up with TRBD1. The CDR3 covers 16 residues. CDR1 KGHSH and CDR2 LQKENI come from the germline V gene. V shed 3 bases, J shed 4 bases, and the junction held 9 bases outside the gene matches. This CDR3 reads CASSPGRQGRNQPQHF. CDR3 DNA sequence: TGTGCCAGCTCACCGGGACGACAGGGACGGAATCAGCCCCAGCATTTT.

V is TRBV7-6 and J is TRBJ2-2, with 8 positions matching TRBD1. V was pared by 5 bases and J by 0 bases, with 8 bases of the junction left unmatched. Germline-derived CDR1 and CDR2 are SGHVS and FNYEAQ. The CDR3 loop spans 17 amino acids. For the CDR3, the DNA is TGTGCCAGCAGCCGAGGGACAGGCAATACGAACACCGGGGAGCTGTTTTTT. As protein: CASSRGTGNTNTGELFF.

V gene TRBV10-3 combines with J gene TRBJ1-1; the match to TRBD1 covers 7 bases. This CDR3 spans 13 amino acids. Germline-derived CDR1 and CDR2 are ENHRY and SYGVKD. V was pared by 3 bases and J by 4 bases, with 2 bases of the junction left unmatched. The DNA of the CDR3 is TGTGCCATCAGTGACCAGGGGGGCACTGAAGCTTTCTTT. It specifies CAISDQGGTEAFF.

The chain recombines TRBV7-6 with TRBJ2-7, with D possibly being TRBD2 (6 bases). Germline-derived CDR1 and CDR2 are SGHVS and FNYEAQ. This CDR3 is 14 amino acids long. V was shortened by 4 bases and J by 4 bases, with 14 bases between the two germline ends. The CDR3 protein is CASSSRGGPYEQYF. The CDR3 DNA sequence: TGTGCCAGCAGCTCACGCGGAGGGCCGTACGAGCAGTACTTC.

Here the CDR3 DNA reads TGTGCCAGCAGATTAGACGGGCAAGAGACCCAGTACTTC. This gives the protein CASRLDGQETQYF. The rearrangement uses TRBV28 and TRBJ2-5; no definite D call. The V and J ends lost 6 bases and 2 bases respectively, with 10 bases between them. In germline, CDR1 is MDHEN, CDR2 SYDVKM. The CDR3 extends over 13 amino acids.

This sequence joins TRBV7-8 and TRBJ2-1; perhaps TRBD2 as D (6 bases). This CDR3 has 17 residues. The V end lost 5 bases, the J end lost 6 bases, and 23 bases lay between the germline ends. From germline, CDR1 is SGHVS and CDR2 FQNEAQ. The CDR3 region is CASSLTSGDSVGNEQFF. The CDR3 DNA reads TGTGCCAGCAGCCTCACATCGGGGGACTCCGTAGGCAATGAGCAGTTCTTC.

The chain is built from TRBV19 and TRBJ2-7; maybe TRBD1 (6 bases). V was trimmed by 6 bases and J by 5 bases, leaving 14 bases between them. CDR3 length: 13 residues. Germline V gives CDR1 LNHDA, CDR2 SQIVND (reference sequence). CDR3: CASSPRGSDEQYF. The CDR3 DNA sequence: TGTGCCAGTAGCCCGAGGGGGTCCGACGAGCAGTACTTC.

J is TRBJ2-6 and V is TRBV7-6, with a possible D match to TRBD1 (5 bases). Germline lookup yields CDR1 SGHVS and CDR2 FNYEAQ. The CDR3 is 18 residues long. Between the trimmed V and J ends, which lost 7 bases and 1 base, there was a span of 20 bases. CDR3 protein: CASTLFQGFRSGANVLTF. In nucleotides, the CDR3 is TGTGCCAGCACCCTGTTCCAGGGATTTAGGTCTGGGGCCAACGTCCTGACTTTC.

V and J are TRBV27 and TRBJ2-3, with 11 bases that match TRBD2. Germline loops: CDR1 MNHEY, CDR2 SMNVEV (reference sequence). Trimming at V came to 6 bases and at J to 4 bases, leaving 12 bases not matched to a gene. The length of the CDR3 is 17 residues. The CDR3 here is CASRPWSSGGVADTQYF. The CDR3 DNA reads as TGTGCCAGCAGACCATGGAGTAGCGGGGGGGTGGCAGATACGCAGTATTTT.

The CDR3 nucleotides are TGTGCCAGCAGCTTAGTCCGGGACAGAGGATCGGCTTTCTTT. Translation gives CASSLVRDRGSAFF. The gene calls are TRBV11-2 and TRBJ1-1; TRBD1 matches at 7 bases. V was pared by 1 base and J by 11 bases, with 10 bases of the junction left unmatched. Germline CDR1 and CDR2: SGHAT and FQNNGV. The CDR3 totals 14 residues.

V and J are TRBV4-2 and TRBJ2-1, with D perhaps TRBD2 (5 bases). Trimming left V 0 bases short and J 0 bases short, with 12 bases between. Germline loops: CDR1 LGHNA, CDR2 YNFKEQ. The CDR3 extends over 17 amino acids. CDR3 DNA sequence: TGTGCCAGCAGCCAAGAGCCTAGCCTAAGCTCCTACAATGAGCAGTTCTTC. Encoded protein: CASSQEPSLSSYNEQFF.

The chain couples TRBV5-4 to TRBJ2-5, with 11 bases fitting TRBD1. V lost 4 bases and J lost 4; bases outside the gene matches: 6. This CDR3 contains 15 residues. From germline, CDR1 is SGHNT and CDR2 YYREEE (reference sequence). CDR3 amino acids: CASSIGTGGGETQYF. In nucleotides, the CDR3 is TGTGCCAGCAGCATCGGGACAGGGGGTGGAGAGACCCAGTACTTC. Full variable domain (rest looked up from reference TRBV5-4 and TRBJ2-5): ETGVTQSPTHLIKTRGQQVTLRCSSQSGHNTVSWYQQALGQGPQFIFQYYREEENGRGNFPPRFSGLQFPNYSSELNVNALELDDSALYLCASSIGTGGGETQYFGPGTRLLVL.

The chain recombines TRBV28 with TRBJ2-3; TRBD2 agrees at 8 bases. CDR3 length equals 17 residues. Germline values: CDR1 MDHEN, CDR2 SYDVKM. V lost 3 bases, J lost 3 bases, and 11 bases stayed unmatched. CDR3 region: CASSFVTGGHFTDTQYF. As DNA, the CDR3 is TGTGCCAGCAGTTTCGTGACGGGGGGGCATTTTACAGATACGCAGTATTTT.

This clone has a single count. This chain links TRBV5-4 with TRBJ2-2; 8 nucleotides line up with TRBD1. The germline CDR1 and CDR2 sequences are SGHNT and YYREEE (reference sequence). The CDR3 runs 17 residues. J gave up 2 bases and V 0 bases, and 6 bases lay outside the gene matches. As DNA, the CDR3 is TGTGCCAGCAGCTTGGGTTTCGCAGGGGGCAACACCGGGGAGCTGTTTTTT. Translated, it gives CASSLGFAGGNTGELFF. Complete variable domain (other parts from reference TRBV5-4 and TRBJ2-2): ETGVTQSPTHLIKTRGQQVTLRCSSQSGHNTVSWYQQALGQGPQFIFQYYREEENGRGNFPPRFSGLQFPNYSSELNVNALELDDSALYLCASSLGFAGGNTGELFFGEGSRLTVL.

The rearrangement joins TRBV28 to TRBJ1-4, with a tentative D call TRBD1 (6 bases). There are 14 residues in the CDR3. The germline V and J ends were trimmed by 6 bases and 2 bases, with 10 bases remaining between them. Germline-derived CDR1 and CDR2 are MDHEN and SYDVKM. CDR3 protein: CASSTTGTNEKLFF. CDR3 nucleotides: TGTGCCAGCAGCACAACAGGGACTAATGAAAAACTGTTTTTT.

The V call is TRBV6-5, the J call TRBJ1-5, with D perhaps TRBD1 (5 bases). The CDR3 spans 14 residues. Germline V gene lookup returns CDR1 MNHEY and CDR2 SVGAGI. V lost 8 bases and J lost 4, with 15 bases in between. DNA of the CDR3: TGTGCCAGCTCCCGGGGGGTGGGAAATCAGCCCCAGCATTTT. It specifies CASSRGVGNQPQHF.

The chain couples TRBV7-2 to TRBJ2-5, with a tentative D call TRBD2 (5 bases). Trimming removed 1 base from V and 3 bases from J, with 9 bases in between. CDR1 is SGHTA, CDR2 FQGNSA, per germline. The CDR3 covers 14 residues. Written as DNA, the CDR3 is TGTGCCAGCAGCTTAGTGGGAGCCAAAGAGACCCAGTACTTC. It codes for CASSLVGAKETQYF.

This clone came up once. V gene TRBV2 combines with J gene TRBJ2-2; 11 bases are shared with TRBD2. V trimming: 6 bases; J trimming: 7 bases; junction bases outside the gene matches: 7. Per the germline V gene, CDR1 is SNHLY and CDR2 is FYNNEI. This CDR3 spans 15 amino acids. CDR3 protein: CASRKTSGAVGELFF. The CDR3 DNA follows: TGTGCCAGCAGAAAGACTAGCGGGGCGGTCGGGGAGCTGTTTTTT.